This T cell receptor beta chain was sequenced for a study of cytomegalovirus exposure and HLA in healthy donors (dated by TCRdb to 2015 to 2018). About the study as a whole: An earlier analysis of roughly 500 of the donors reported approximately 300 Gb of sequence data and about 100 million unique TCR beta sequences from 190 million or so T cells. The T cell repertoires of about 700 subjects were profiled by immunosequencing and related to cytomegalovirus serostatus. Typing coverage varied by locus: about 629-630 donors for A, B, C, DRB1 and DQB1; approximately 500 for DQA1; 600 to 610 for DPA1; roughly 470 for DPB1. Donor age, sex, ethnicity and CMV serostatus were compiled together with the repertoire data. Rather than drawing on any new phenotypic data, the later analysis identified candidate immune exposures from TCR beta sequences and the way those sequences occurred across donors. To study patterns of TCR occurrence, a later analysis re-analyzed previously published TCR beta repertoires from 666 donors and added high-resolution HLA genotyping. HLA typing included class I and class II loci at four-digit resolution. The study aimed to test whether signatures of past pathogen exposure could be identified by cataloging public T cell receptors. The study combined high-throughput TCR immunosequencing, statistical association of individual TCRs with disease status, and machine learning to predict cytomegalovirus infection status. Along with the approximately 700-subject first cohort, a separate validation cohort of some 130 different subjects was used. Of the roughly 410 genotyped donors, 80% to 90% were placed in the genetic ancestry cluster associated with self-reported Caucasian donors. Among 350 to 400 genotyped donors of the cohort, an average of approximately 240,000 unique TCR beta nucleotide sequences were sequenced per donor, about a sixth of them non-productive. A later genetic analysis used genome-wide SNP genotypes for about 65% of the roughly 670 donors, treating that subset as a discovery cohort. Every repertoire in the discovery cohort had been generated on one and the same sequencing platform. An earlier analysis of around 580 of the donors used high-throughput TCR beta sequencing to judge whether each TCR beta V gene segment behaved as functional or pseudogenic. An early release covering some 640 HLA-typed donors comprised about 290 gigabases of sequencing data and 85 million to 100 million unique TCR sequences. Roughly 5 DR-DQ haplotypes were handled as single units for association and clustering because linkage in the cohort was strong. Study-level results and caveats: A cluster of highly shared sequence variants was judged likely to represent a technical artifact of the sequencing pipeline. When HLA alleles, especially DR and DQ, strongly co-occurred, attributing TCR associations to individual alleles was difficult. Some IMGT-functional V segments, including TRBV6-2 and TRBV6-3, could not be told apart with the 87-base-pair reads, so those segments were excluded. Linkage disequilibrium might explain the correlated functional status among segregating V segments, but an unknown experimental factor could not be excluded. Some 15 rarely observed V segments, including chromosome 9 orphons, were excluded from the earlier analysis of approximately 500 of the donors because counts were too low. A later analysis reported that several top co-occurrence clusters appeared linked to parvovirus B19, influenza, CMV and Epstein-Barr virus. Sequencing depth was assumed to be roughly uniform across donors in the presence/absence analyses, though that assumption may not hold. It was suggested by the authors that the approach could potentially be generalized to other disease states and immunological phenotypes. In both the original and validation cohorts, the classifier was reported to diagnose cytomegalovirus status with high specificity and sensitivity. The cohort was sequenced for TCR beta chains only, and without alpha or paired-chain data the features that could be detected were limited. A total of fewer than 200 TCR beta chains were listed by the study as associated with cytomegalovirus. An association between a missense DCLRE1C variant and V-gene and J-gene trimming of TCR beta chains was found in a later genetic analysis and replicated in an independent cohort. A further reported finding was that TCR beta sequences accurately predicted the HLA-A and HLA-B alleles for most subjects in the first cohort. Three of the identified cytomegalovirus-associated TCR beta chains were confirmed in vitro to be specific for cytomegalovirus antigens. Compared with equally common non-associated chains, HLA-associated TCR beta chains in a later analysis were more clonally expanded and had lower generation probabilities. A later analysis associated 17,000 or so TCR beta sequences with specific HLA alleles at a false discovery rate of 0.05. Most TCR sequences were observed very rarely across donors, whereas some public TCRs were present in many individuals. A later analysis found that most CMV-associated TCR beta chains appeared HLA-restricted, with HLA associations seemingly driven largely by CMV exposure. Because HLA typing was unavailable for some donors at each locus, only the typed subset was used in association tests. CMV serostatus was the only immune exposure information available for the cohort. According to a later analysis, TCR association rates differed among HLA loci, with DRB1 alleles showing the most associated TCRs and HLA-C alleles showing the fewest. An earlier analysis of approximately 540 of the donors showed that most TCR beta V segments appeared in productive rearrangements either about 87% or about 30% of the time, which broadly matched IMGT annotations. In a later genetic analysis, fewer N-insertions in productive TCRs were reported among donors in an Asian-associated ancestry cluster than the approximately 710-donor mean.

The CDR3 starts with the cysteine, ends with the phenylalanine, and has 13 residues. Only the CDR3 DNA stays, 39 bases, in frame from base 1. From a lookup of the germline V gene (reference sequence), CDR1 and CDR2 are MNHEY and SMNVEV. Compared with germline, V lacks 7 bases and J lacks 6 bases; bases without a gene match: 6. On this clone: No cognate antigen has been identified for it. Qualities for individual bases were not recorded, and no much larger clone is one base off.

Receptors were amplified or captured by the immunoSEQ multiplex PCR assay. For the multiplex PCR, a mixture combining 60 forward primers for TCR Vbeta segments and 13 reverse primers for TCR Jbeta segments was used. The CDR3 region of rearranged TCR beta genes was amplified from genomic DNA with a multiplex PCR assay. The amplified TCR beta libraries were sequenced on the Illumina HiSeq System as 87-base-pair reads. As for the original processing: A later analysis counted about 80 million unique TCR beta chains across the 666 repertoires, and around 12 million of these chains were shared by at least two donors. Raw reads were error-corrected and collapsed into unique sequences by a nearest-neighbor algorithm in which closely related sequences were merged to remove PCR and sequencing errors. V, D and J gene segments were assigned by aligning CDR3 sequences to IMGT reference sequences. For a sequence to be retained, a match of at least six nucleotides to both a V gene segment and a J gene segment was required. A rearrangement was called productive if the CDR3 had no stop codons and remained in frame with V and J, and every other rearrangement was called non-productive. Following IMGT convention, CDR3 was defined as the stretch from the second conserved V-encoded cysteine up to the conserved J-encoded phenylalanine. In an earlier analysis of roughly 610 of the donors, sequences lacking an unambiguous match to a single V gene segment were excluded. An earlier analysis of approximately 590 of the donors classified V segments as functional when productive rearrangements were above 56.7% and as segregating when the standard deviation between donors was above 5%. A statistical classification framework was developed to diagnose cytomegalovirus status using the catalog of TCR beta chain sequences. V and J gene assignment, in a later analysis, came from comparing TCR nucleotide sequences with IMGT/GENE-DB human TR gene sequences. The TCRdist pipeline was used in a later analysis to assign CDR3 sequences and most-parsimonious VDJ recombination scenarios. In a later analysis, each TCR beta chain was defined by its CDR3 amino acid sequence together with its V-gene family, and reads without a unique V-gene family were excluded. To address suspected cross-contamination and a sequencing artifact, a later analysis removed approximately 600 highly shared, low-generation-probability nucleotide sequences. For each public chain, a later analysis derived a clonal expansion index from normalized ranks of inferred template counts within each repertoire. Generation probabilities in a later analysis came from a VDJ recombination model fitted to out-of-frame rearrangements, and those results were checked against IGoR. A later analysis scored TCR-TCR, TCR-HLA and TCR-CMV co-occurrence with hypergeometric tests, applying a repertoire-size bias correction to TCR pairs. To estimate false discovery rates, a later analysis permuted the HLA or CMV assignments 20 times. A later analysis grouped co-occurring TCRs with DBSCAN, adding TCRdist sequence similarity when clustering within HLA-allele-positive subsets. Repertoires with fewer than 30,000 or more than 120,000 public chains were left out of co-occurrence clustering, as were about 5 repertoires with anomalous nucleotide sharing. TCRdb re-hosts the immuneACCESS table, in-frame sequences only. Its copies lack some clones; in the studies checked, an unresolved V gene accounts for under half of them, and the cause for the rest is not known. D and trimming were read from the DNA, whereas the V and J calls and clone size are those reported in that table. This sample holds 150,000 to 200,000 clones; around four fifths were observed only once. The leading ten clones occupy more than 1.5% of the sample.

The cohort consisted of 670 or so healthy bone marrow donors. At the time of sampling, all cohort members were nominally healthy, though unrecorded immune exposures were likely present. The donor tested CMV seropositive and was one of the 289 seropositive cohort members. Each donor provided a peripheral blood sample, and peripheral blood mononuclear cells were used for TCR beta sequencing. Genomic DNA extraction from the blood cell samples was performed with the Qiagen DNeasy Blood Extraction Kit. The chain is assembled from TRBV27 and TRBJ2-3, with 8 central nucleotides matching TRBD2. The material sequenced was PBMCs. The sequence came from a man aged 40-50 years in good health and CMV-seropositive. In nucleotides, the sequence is TGTGCCAGCAAACCGGGAGGGGAGGATACGCAGTATTTT. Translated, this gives CASKPGGEDTQYF.